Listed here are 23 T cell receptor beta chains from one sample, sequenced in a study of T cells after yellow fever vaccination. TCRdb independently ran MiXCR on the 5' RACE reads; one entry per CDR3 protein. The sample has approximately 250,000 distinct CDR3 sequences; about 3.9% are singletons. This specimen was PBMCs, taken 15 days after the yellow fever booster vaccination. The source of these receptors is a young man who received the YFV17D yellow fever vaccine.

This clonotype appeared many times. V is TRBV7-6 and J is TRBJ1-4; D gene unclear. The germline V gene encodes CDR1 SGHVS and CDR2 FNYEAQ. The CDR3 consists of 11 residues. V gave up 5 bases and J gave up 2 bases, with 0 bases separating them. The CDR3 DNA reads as TGTGCCAGCAGCACTAATGAAAAACTGTTTTTT. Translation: CASSTNEKLFF.

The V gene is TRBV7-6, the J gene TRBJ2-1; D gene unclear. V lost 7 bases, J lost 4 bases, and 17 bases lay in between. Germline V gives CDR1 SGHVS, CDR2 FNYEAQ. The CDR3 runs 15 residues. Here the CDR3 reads CASNPRWNGYNEQFF. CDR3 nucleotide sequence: TGTGCCAGCAACCCCCGGTGGAACGGTTACAATGAGCAGTTCTTC.

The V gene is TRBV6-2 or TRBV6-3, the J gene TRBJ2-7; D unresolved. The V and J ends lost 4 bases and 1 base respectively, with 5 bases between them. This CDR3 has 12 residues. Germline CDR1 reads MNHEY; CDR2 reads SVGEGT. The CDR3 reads CASSSTSYEQYV. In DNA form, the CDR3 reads TGTGCCAGCAGTTCTACATCCTACGAGCAGTACGTC.

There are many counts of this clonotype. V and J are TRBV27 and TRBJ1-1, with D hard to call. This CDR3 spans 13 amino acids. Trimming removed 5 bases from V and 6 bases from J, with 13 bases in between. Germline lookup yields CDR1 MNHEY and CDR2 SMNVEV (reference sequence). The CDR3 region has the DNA TGTGCCAGCAGTACCGCGAGGACTTCTGAAGCTTTCTTT. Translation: CASSTARTSEAFF.

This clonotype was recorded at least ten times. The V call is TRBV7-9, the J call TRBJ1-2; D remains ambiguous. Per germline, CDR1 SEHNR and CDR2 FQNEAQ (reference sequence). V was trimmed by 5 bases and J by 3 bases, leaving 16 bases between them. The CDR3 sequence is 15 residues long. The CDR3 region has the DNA TGTGCCAGCAGCCCCCGGAAAGACCCGTACTATGGCTACACCTTC. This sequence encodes CASSPRKDPYYGYTF. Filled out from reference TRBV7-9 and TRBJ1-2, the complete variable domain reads DTGVSQNPRHKITKRGQNVTFRCDPISEHNRLYWYRQTLGQGPEFLTYFQNEAQLEKSRLLSDRFSAERPKGSFSTLEIQRTEQGDSAMYLCASSPRKDPYYGYTFGSGTRLTVV.

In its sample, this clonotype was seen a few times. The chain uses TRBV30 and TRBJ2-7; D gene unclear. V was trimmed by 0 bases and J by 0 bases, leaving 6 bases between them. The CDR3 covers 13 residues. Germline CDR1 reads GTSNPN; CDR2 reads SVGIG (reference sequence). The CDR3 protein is CAWSVDSSYEQYF. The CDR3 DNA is TGTGCCTGGAGTGTCGATAGCTCCTACGAGCAGTACTTC.

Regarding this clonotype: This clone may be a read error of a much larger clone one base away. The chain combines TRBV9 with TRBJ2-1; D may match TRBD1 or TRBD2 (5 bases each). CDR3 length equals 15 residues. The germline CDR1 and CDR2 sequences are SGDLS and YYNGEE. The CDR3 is CASSDGAGSYTEQFF. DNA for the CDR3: TGTGCCAGCAGCGATGGGGCGGGCTCCTACACTGAGCAGTTCTTC.

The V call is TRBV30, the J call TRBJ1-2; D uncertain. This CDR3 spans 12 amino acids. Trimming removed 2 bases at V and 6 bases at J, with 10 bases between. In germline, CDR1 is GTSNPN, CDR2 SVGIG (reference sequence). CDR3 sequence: CAWSLSTHGYTF. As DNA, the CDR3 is TGTGCCTGGAGTTTATCAACCCATGGCTACACCTTC.

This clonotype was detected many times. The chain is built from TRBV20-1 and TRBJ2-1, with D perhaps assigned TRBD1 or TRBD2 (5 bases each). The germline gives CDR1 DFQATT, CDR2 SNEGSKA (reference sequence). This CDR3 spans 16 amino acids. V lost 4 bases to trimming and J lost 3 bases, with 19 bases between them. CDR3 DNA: TGCAGTGCTACCAGAGTGGGGGTAGTCATCTACAATGAGCAGTTCTTC. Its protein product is CSATRVGVVIYNEQFF.

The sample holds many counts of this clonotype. This CDR3 reads CSARTAGLIRGYTF. The CDR3 DNA sequence: TGCAGTGCTAGGACGGCTGGACTCATTCGTGGCTACACCTTC. The gene calls are TRBV20-1 and TRBJ1-2; D not certain. Germline CDR1 reads DFQATT; CDR2 reads SNEGSKA (reference sequence). The V end was cut by 3 bases, the J end by 7 bases, with 18 bases between. The CDR3 contains 14 residues.

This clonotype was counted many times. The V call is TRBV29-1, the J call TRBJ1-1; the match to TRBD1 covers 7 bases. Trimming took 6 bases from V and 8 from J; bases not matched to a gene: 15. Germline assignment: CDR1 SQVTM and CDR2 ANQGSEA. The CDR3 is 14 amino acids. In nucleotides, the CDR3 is TGCAGCGTGGCACATCCCGGGACAGTCCTCGAAGCTTTCTTT. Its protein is CSVAHPGTVLEAFF.

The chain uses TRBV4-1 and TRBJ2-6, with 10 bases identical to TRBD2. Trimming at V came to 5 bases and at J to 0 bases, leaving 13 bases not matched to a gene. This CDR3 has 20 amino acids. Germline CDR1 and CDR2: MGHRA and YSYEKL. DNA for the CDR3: TGCGCCAGCAGCAGTCCTACTATTAGCGGGGGGCGCTCTGGGGCCAACGTCCTGACTTTC. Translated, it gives CASSSPTISGGRSGANVLTF.

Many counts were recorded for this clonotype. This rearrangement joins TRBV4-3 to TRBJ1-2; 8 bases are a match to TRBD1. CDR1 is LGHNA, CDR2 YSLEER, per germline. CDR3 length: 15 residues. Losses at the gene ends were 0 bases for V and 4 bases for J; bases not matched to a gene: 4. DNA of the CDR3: TGCGCCAGCAGCCAAGAATGGGACAGGAGCTATGGCTACACCTTC. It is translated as CASSQEWDRSYGYTF.

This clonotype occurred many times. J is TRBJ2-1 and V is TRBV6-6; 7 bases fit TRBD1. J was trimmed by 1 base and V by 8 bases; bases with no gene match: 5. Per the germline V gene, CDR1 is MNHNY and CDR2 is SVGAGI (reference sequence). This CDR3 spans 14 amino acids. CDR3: CASWDRDSYNEQFF. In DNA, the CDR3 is TGTGCCAGCTGGGACAGAGATTCCTACAATGAGCAGTTCTTC.

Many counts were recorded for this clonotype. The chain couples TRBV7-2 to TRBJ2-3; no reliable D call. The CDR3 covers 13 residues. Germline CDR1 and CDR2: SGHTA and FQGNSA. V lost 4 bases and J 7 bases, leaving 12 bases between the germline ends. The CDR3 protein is CASSSRDSYTQYF. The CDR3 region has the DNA TGTGCCAGCAGCTCCCGAGACTCATATACGCAGTATTTT.

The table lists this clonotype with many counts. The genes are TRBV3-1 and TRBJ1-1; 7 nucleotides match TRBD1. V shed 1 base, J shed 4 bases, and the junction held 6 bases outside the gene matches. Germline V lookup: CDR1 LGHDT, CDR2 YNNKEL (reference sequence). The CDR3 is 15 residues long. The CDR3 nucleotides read TGTGCCAGCAGCCAAGGAACTTACAGGGGCACTGAAGCTTTCTTT. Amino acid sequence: CASSQGTYRGTEAFF.

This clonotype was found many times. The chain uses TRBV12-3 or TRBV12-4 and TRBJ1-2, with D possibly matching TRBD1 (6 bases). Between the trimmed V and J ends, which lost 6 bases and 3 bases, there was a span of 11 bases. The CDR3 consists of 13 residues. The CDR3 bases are TGTGCCAGCAGCCCTCGGGGGCACTATGGCTACACCTTC. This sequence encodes CASSPRGHYGYTF.

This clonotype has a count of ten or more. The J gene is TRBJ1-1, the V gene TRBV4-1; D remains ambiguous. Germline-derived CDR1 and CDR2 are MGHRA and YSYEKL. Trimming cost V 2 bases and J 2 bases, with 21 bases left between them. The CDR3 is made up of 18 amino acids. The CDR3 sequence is CASSQTAHSGRINTEAFF. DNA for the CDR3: TGCGCCAGCAGCCAAACTGCCCATAGCGGACGGATTAACACTGAAGCTTTCTTT.

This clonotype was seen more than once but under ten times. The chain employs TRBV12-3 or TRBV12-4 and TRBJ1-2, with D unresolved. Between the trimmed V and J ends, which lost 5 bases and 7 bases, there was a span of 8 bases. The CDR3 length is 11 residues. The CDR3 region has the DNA TGTGCCAGCAGTCGTGGATCTGGCTACACCTTC. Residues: CASSRGSGYTF.

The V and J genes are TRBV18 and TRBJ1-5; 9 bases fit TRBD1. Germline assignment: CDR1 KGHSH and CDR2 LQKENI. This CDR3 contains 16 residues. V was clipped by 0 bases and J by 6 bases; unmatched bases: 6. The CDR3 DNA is TGTGCCAGCTCACCACCGGGACAGGGAGGTGGTCAGCCCCAGCATTTT. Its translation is CASSPPGQGGGQPQHF.

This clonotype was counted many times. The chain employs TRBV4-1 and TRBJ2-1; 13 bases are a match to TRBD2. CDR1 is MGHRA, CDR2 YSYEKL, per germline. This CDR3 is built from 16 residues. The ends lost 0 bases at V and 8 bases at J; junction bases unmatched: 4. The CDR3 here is CASSQEILAGGYEQFF. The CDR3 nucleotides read TGCGCCAGCAGCCAAGAAATACTAGCGGGGGGGTATGAGCAGTTCTTC.

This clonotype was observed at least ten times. As DNA, the CDR3 is TGTGCCAGCAGTGAGGTAAGCCGGACGAACACTGAAGCTTTCTTT. Protein: CASSEVSRTNTEAFF. J is TRBJ1-1 and V is TRBV2; D is uncertain. This CDR3 spans 15 amino acids. Trimming shortened V by 3 bases and J by 1 base, and 12 bases separated the two germline ends. Germline CDR1 reads SNHLY; CDR2 reads FYNNEI.

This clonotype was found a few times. The CDR3 region is CASSNRPETYEQYV. CDR3 bases: TGTGCCAGCAGCAACCGACCCGAGACCTACGAGCAGTACGTC. The genes are TRBV11-2 and TRBJ2-7; D gene unclear. The germline V and J ends were trimmed by 5 bases and 2 bases, with 13 bases remaining between them. This CDR3 contains 14 residues. CDR1 and CDR2 from the germline V gene are SGHAT and FQNNGV.